Shown below are 11 T cell receptor beta chains from a single sample sequenced in a study of blood T cell repertoires in COVID-19. The method was immunoSEQ multiplex PCR; TCRdb's version includes in-frame clones alone and lacks a portion of them. The sample consists of fewer than 300,000 clones, 75% to 90% of them appearing once. The sequenced material came from peripheral blood. All receptors derive from a woman in her 70s with active or convalescent COVID-19.

The chain joins TRBV27 to TRBJ2-3; 7 bases map to TRBD2. V shed 4 bases and J 8 bases; nucleotides not matched to a gene: 15. There are 16 residues in the CDR3. Per germline, CDR1 MNHEY and CDR2 SMNVEV (reference sequence). CDR3: CASSSAGDPVGVTQYF. In DNA, the CDR3 is TGTGCCAGCAGTTCGGCGGGGGATCCGGTCGGGGTTACGCAGTATTTT.

The chain uses TRBV6-6 and TRBJ1-1; 7 positions agree with TRBD1. V shed 0 bases and J 1 base; nucleotides not matched to a gene: 2. CDR1 is MNHNY, CDR2 SVGAGI, per germline (reference sequence). This CDR3 is 15 amino acids long. The CDR3 DNA is TGTGCCAGCAGTTACTCTGGGACAGAGAACACTGAAGCTTTCTTT. Residues: CASSYSGTENTEAFF.

This clone appeared a single time. The gene calls are TRBV4-3 and TRBJ2-6; D is ambiguous. The germline gives CDR1 LGHNA, CDR2 YSLEER. CDR3 length: 15 residues. Trimming shortened V by 1 base and J by 0 bases, and 4 bases separated the two germline ends. The DNA for the CDR3 is TGCGCCAGCAGCCAAGGTCACTCTGGGGCCAACGTCCTGACTTTC. It yields the protein CASSQGHSGANVLTF.

V gene TRBV29-1 combines with J gene TRBJ1-2, with 7 bases that match TRBD1. Per germline, CDR1 SQVTM and CDR2 ANQGSEA. The ends lost 7 bases at V and 2 bases at J; junction bases unmatched: 7. CDR3 length equals 13 residues. CDR3 loop: CSAGTGVNYGYTF. The CDR3, as DNA: TGCAGCGCTGGTACAGGGGTCAACTATGGCTACACCTTC.

The gene calls are TRBV28 and TRBJ2-3; TRBD2 agrees at 8 bases. The germline V gene encodes CDR1 MDHEN and CDR2 SYDVKM. The CDR3 is 14 residues long. The V segment lost 9 bases and the J segment 6 bases; nucleotides outside the gene matches: 11. Here the CDR3 DNA reads TGTGCCAGTGCCTTTGCGGGAGGAAGGGATACGCAGTATTTT. Its translation is CASAFAGGRDTQYF.

V gene TRBV19 combines with J gene TRBJ2-7; 11 bases are shared with TRBD1. This CDR3 spans 15 amino acids. Germline loops: CDR1 LNHDA, CDR2 SQIVND (reference sequence). Trimming cost V 5 bases and J 3 bases; bases outside gene matches: 6. CDR3 residues: CASSPGTGGDYEQYF. The DNA for the CDR3 is TGTGCCAGTAGTCCCGGGACAGGGGGGGACTACGAGCAGTACTTC.

V usage is TRBV19 and J usage is TRBJ1-1; a possible D gene is TRBD1 (5 bases). The germline CDR1 and CDR2 sequences are LNHDA and SQIVND (reference sequence). The CDR3 has 13 amino acids. V was shortened by 5 bases and J by 4 bases, with 11 bases between the two germline ends. CDR3 sequence: CASSPQGRTEAFF. In DNA form, the CDR3 reads TGTGCCAGTAGTCCTCAGGGCCGCACTGAAGCTTTCTTT.

This clone was observed once. The rearrangement links TRBV4-2 to TRBJ2-1; possible D gene TRBD2, 5 bases. V lost 1 base and J 4 bases, leaving 14 bases between the germline ends. Looked up from germline, CDR1 is LGHNA and CDR2 is YNFKEQ. The CDR3 runs to 16 residues. CDR3 DNA sequence: TGTGCCAGCAGCCAAGGAGGGCCGTACCCTTACAATGAGCAGTTCTTC. Translation: CASSQGGPYPYNEQFF.

For this clone: The sample has other DNA sequences that encode this CDR3 too. V is TRBV28 and J is TRBJ2-7; D is perhaps TRBD2 (5 bases). Germline assignment: CDR1 MDHEN and CDR2 SYDVKM. CDR3 length: 12 residues. The ends were cut back, 2 bases at V and 4 bases at J, with 6 bases in the middle. The CDR3 loop reads CASSLGGYEQYF. The CDR3 DNA reads as TGTGCCAGCAGTTTAGGAGGTTACGAGCAGTACTTC.

The chain is built from TRBV2 and TRBJ2-6; D remains unclear. The CDR3 consists of 15 residues. Germline CDR1 SNHLY, CDR2 FYNNEI. V lost 2 bases and J lost 0, with 5 bases in between. The CDR3 protein is CASSESSSGANVLTF. The CDR3 DNA sequence: TGTGCCAGCAGTGAAAGTAGCTCTGGGGCCAACGTCCTGACTTTC.

The CDR3 is CASSSGDRLVSGYTF. In DNA, the CDR3 is TGTGCCAGCAGTTCCGGGGACAGACTTGTATCGGGCTACACCTTC. This chain links TRBV6-5 with TRBJ1-2, with 7 bases that match TRBD1. The V segment lost 4 bases and the J segment 8 bases; nucleotides outside the gene matches: 13. Per the germline V gene, CDR1 is MNHEY and CDR2 is SVGAGI. The CDR3 has 15 amino acids.